What follows are 8 T cell receptor beta chains derived from one specimen sequenced in a study of cytomegalovirus exposure and HLA in healthy donors. PCR primers comprised 60 Vbeta and 13 Jbeta primers. The table came from immunoSEQ multiplex PCR; TCRdb's copy has only in-frame clones and leaves some out. The sample includes roughly 150,000 clones, 84% of them seen just once. The sequenced material came from PBMCs. Receptor source: a boy younger than 10 in good health and CMV-seronegative.

This chain uses TRBV29-1 with TRBJ1-1; D is perhaps TRBD1 (5 bases). CDR1 is SQVTM and CDR2 is ANQGSEA in the germline V gene. V was pared by 7 bases and J by 1 base, with 16 bases between. The CDR3 is made up of 14 amino acids. The CDR3: CSGDFDRSNTEAFF. In nucleotides, the CDR3 is TGCAGCGGTGACTTCGACAGATCGAACACTGAAGCTTTCTTT. Looking up the rest from reference TRBV29-1 and TRBJ1-1 gives the full variable domain: SAVISQKPSRDICQRGTSLTIQCQVDSQVTMMFWYRQQPGQSLTLIATANQGSEATYESGFVIDKFPISRPNLTFSTLTVSNMSPEDSSIYLCSGDFDRSNTEAFFGQGTRLTVV.

The rearrangement joins TRBV7-2 to TRBJ2-2; weak D call: TRBD2 (6 bases). CDR1 SGHTA and CDR2 FQGNSA come from the germline V gene. CDR3 length equals 14 residues. The V and J ends lost 1 base and 5 bases respectively, with 8 bases between them. CDR3 nucleotide sequence: TGTGCCAGCAGCTTAGGGGCGGGAACCGGGGAGCTGTTTTTT. Its translation: CASSLGAGTGELFF.

This clone occurred a few times. The V gene is TRBV7-8, the J gene TRBJ1-1, with 7 bases identical to TRBD1. Trimming cost V 5 bases and J 1 base; bases outside gene matches: 4. The CDR3 runs to 14 residues. The germline V gene has CDR1 SGHVS and CDR2 FQNEAQ. CDR3 coding DNA: TGTGCCAGCAGCAGACAGGGTGCGAACACTGAAGCTTTCTTT. Protein product: CASSRQGANTEAFF. Complete variable domain (other parts from reference TRBV7-8 and TRBJ1-1): GAGVSQSPRYKVAKRGQDVALRCDPISGHVSLFWYQQALGQGPEFLTYFQNEAQLDKSGLPSDRFFAERPEGSVSTLKIQRTQQEDSAVYLCASSRQGANTEAFFGQGTRLTVV.

The rearrangement links TRBV11-2 to TRBJ2-5; D may be TRBD1 (5 bases). The J call may be mistaken, given a closer DNA end match to TRBJ2-7. Germline V gives CDR1 SGHAT, CDR2 FQNNGV. The CDR3 is 13 amino acids. The CDR3: CASIRRVYYEQYF. DNA for the CDR3: TGTGCCAGCATCCGCAGGGTGTACTACGAGCAGTACTTC.

This clone was picked up a small number of times. The chain uses TRBV10-3 and TRBJ1-1, with TRBD1 as a possible D gene (5 bases). The CDR3 is 13 amino acids. Trimming took off 7 bases at V and 0 bases at J, with 9 bases between the two ends. Looked up from germline, CDR1 is ENHRY and CDR2 is SYGVKD. CDR3 loop: CAITPRVNTEAFF. Here the CDR3 DNA reads TGTGCCATCACCCCCAGGGTGAACACTGAAGCTTTCTTT.

J is TRBJ1-2 and V is TRBV9; TRBD1 is a possible D gene (6 bases). Trimming shortened V by 2 bases and J by 8 bases, and 19 bases separated the two germline ends. CDR1 and CDR2 from the germline V gene are SGDLS and YYNGEE. The CDR3 has 15 residues. CDR3 nucleotides: TGTGCCAGCAGCGTTGACACGGGACATTTCGACGGCTACACCTTC. Protein sequence: CASSVDTGHFDGYTF.

The V call is TRBV4-2, the J call TRBJ2-1; 14 nucleotides line up with TRBD2. CDR1 and CDR2 (germline): LGHNA, YNFKEQ. The ends lost 1 base at V and 4 bases at J; junction bases unmatched: 9. The CDR3 contains 19 residues. CDR3 sequence reads: CASSQGLAGGPGRYNEQFF. The CDR3 bases are TGTGCCAGCAGCCAAGGACTAGCGGGAGGGCCCGGAAGGTACAATGAGCAGTTCTTC.

V usage is TRBV5-4 and J usage is TRBJ2-7; D may be TRBD1 (7 bases). The germline V gene encodes CDR1 SGHNT and CDR2 YYREEE (reference sequence). Trimming stripped 4 bases from V and 1 base from J, with 18 bases between. CDR3 length equals 16 residues. The DNA for the CDR3 is TGTGCCAGCAGCAGGGGCGGGACAGCGCAATCCTACGAGCAGTACTTC. Residues: CASSRGGTAQSYEQYF.